This is a list of T cell receptor beta chains from one sample in a study of T cells after yellow fever vaccination. TCRdb recomputed calls from the 5' RACE reads with MiXCR, one row per CDR3 protein. The table includes approximately 550,000 distinct CDR3 sequences, 15% to 20% detected once. Sequencing used PBMCs, obtained 15 days after the yellow fever booster vaccination. These receptors were obtained from a man aged 30 to 39 who received the YFV17D yellow fever vaccine. CDR3s include the opening cysteine and the closing phenylalanine or tryptophan. A D gene is named only where the DNA matches it firmly. Expanded clones get a size class; other rows say once, few or many, or leave the size out.

CDR3 DNA: TGTGCCATCAATTCGGCGGCGAGCTCCTACAATGAGCAGTTCTTC
CDR3 protein: CAINSAASSYNEQFF
J gene: TRBJ2-1
clone size: .
CDR3 length: 15
V gene: TRBV10-3
D gene: .

CDR3 DNA: TGTGCCAGCAGCAAAATGGGCCCGGGAACAGAGCAGTACTTC
CDR3 protein: CASSKMGPGTEQYF
J gene: TRBJ2-7
clone size: .
CDR3 length: 14
V gene: TRBV21-1
D gene: .

CDR3 DNA: TGCAGTGCTAGAGATTACGGTCGGACTAGGCCTAACAATGAGCAGTTCTTC
CDR3 protein: CSARDYGRTRPNNEQFF
J gene: TRBJ2-1
clone size: few
CDR3 length: 17
V gene: TRBV20-1
D gene: TRBD2

CDR3 DNA: TGCAGTGCTAGTTTTCGCCCCTCTGGGGCCAACGTCCTGACTTTC
CDR3 protein: CSASFRPSGANVLTF
J gene: TRBJ2-6
clone size: few
CDR3 length: 15
V gene: TRBV20-1
D gene: .

CDR3 DNA: TGCGCCAGCAGCTTGGAAGGCGTACTGGGCGGGGAGCTGTTTTTT
CDR3 protein: CASSLEGVLGGELFF
J gene: TRBJ2-2
clone size: few
CDR3 length: 15
V gene: TRBV5-1
D gene: .

CDR3 DNA: TGTGCCAGCAGTTACGGGCGGGGAAATGAAAAACTGTTTTTT
CDR3 protein: CASSYGRGNEKLFF
J gene: TRBJ1-4
clone size: once
CDR3 length: 14
V gene: TRBV6-5
D gene: .

CDR3 DNA: TGTGCCAGCAGCCCCGGGACAGGTTGGACTGATACGCAGTATTTT
CDR3 protein: CASSPGTGWTDTQYF
J gene: TRBJ2-3
clone size: few
CDR3 length: 15
V gene: TRBV11-2
D gene: TRBD1

CDR3 DNA: TGCGCCAGCACTGAGGATTACTACGAGCAGTACTTC
CDR3 protein: CASTEDYYEQYF
J gene: TRBJ2-7
clone size: few
CDR3 length: 12
V gene: TRBV5-1
D gene: .

CDR3 DNA: TGCAGTGCCCACTTGGACAGGAGCTACGAGCAGTACTTC
CDR3 protein: CSAHLDRSYEQYF
J gene: TRBJ2-7
clone size: .
CDR3 length: 13
V gene: TRBV20-1
D gene: TRBD1

CDR3 DNA: TGTGCCAGCAGCTTATCTAGACTAGATACGCAGTATTTT
CDR3 protein: CASSLSRLDTQYF
J gene: TRBJ2-3
clone size: few
CDR3 length: 13
V gene: TRBV7-2
D gene: .

CDR3 DNA: TGTGCCACCAGCAGAGAAGAGGGGGCCAACGTCCTGACTTTC
CDR3 protein: CATSREEGANVLTF
J gene: TRBJ2-6
clone size: .
CDR3 length: 14
V gene: TRBV15
D gene: .

CDR3 DNA: TGTGCCAGCAGTATTGGACCGGGATCGTCAACTTACTTC
CDR3 protein: CASSIGPGSSTYF
J gene: TRBJ2-4
clone size: .
CDR3 length: 13
V gene: TRBV12-3/TRBV12-4
D gene: .

CDR3 DNA: TGTGCCACCAGCATAGGGGACAGCTGGGGAAATGAGCAGTTCTTC
CDR3 protein: CATSIGDSWGNEQFF
J gene: TRBJ2-1
clone size: .
CDR3 length: 15
V gene: TRBV15
D gene: TRBD1

CDR3 DNA: TGTGCCAGCAGTTTAATGCGGGGCTCTGAAGCTTTCTTT
CDR3 protein: CASSLMRGSEAFF
J gene: TRBJ1-1
clone size: few
CDR3 length: 13
V gene: TRBV27
D gene: .

CDR3 DNA: TGTGCCAGCAGCTCCGGGACTAGCACAGGGGGCTATACAGATACGCAGTATTTT
CDR3 protein: CASSSGTSTGGYTDTQYF
J gene: TRBJ2-3
clone size: .
CDR3 length: 18
V gene: TRBV5-4
D gene: .

CDR3 DNA: TGCGCCAGCAGCCAAGATCGACTAGCGGGCACAGATACGCAGTATTTT
CDR3 protein: CASSQDRLAGTDTQYF
J gene: TRBJ2-3
clone size: .
CDR3 length: 16
V gene: TRBV4-3
D gene: TRBD2

CDR3 DNA: TGTGCCAGCAGTTCGCAGAGAAACATTCAGTACTTC
CDR3 protein: CASSSQRNIQYF
J gene: TRBJ2-4
clone size: few
CDR3 length: 12
V gene: TRBV14
D gene: .

CDR3 DNA: TGTGCCAGCAGCTCCTCCGGACCGAATTCACCCCTCCACTTT
CDR3 protein: CASSSSGPNSPLHF
J gene: TRBJ1-6
clone size: few
CDR3 length: 14
V gene: TRBV7-2
D gene: .

CDR3 DNA: TGCGCCAGCAGCCAAGAGAGAGGGAGACTCTACGAGCAGTACTTC
CDR3 protein: CASSQERGRLYEQYF
J gene: TRBJ2-7
clone size: few
CDR3 length: 15
V gene: TRBV4-3
D gene: .

CDR3 DNA: TGCAGTTTTACAGGGGTGGGATACGAGCAGTACTTC
CDR3 protein: CSFTGVGYEQYF
J gene: TRBJ2-7
clone size: .
CDR3 length: 12
V gene: TRBV29-1
D gene: TRBD1

CDR3 DNA: TGCAGTGCCCAGACAGGGGTGACCAAAAACATTCAGTACTTC
CDR3 protein: CSAQTGVTKNIQYF
J gene: TRBJ2-4
clone size: .
CDR3 length: 14
V gene: TRBV20-1
D gene: TRBD1

CDR3 DNA: TGCAGTGCTAGGGTCGCGGGAGGCACAGATACGCAGTATTTT
CDR3 protein: CSARVAGGTDTQYF
J gene: TRBJ2-3
clone size: few
CDR3 length: 14
V gene: TRBV20-1
D gene: TRBD2

CDR3 DNA: TGTGCCACCAGTGACCCCCCGAGACAGGGGGGCAATGAGCAGTTCTTC
CDR3 protein: CATSDPPRQGGNEQFF
J gene: TRBJ2-1
clone size: .
CDR3 length: 16
V gene: TRBV24-1
D gene: TRBD1

CDR3 DNA: TGCGCCAGCAGCTTGGGACTAGCGGGAGTCGGGGATGAGCAGTTCTTC
CDR3 protein: CASSLGLAGVGDEQFF
J gene: TRBJ2-1
clone size: few
CDR3 length: 16
V gene: TRBV5-1
D gene: TRBD2

CDR3 DNA: TGTGCCAGCAGCCCCCGGCTAGCGCAGGGGACCCAGTACTTC
CDR3 protein: CASSPRLAQGTQYF
J gene: TRBJ2-5
clone size: few
CDR3 length: 14
V gene: TRBV7-2
D gene: .

CDR3 DNA: TGTGCCAGCAGTGGTGTCCCGGGACAGGGGAGCTATGGCTACACCTTC
CDR3 protein: CASSGVPGQGSYGYTF
J gene: TRBJ1-2
clone size: few
CDR3 length: 16
V gene: TRBV6-1
D gene: TRBD1

CDR3 DNA: TGCAGTGCTAGTCCAGCGGGAGTAACCTACGAGCAGTACTTC
CDR3 protein: CSASPAGVTYEQYF
J gene: TRBJ2-7
clone size: many
CDR3 length: 14
V gene: TRBV20-1
D gene: TRBD2

CDR3 DNA: TGTGCCAGCAGCCTCATGCCCAGACAGGGGGGGTTTGAAAAACTGTTTTTT
CDR3 protein: CASSLMPRQGGFEKLFF
J gene: TRBJ1-4
clone size: .
CDR3 length: 17
V gene: TRBV7-2
D gene: TRBD1

CDR3 DNA: TGTGCCAGCAGTCCTGACTCGGATACGCAGTATTTT
CDR3 protein: CASSPDSDTQYF
J gene: TRBJ2-3
clone size: .
CDR3 length: 12
V gene: TRBV12-3/TRBV12-4
D gene: .

CDR3 DNA: TGTGCCAGCAGCTCGACTAGCGGGAGAGGTACCGGGGAGCTGTTTTTT
CDR3 protein: CASSSTSGRGTGELFF
J gene: TRBJ2-2
clone size: few
CDR3 length: 16
V gene: TRBV5-5
D gene: TRBD2

CDR3 DNA: TGCAGTGCTCCCCATCCCATCTTTGGCTCCTACAATGAGCAGTTCTTC
CDR3 protein: CSAPHPIFGSYNEQFF
J gene: TRBJ2-1
clone size: few
CDR3 length: 16
V gene: TRBV20-1
D gene: .

CDR3 DNA: TGTGCCAGCTTAGGAGGGTCGGGTGGGCCCCAGCATTTT
CDR3 protein: CASLGGSGGPQHF
J gene: TRBJ1-5
clone size: .
CDR3 length: 13
V gene: TRBV12-3/TRBV12-4
D gene: .

CDR3 DNA: TGCGCCAGCAGCTTGGGACCAACGGGACAGGGCACAGATACGCAGTATTTT
CDR3 protein: CASSLGPTGQGTDTQYF
J gene: TRBJ2-3
clone size: .
CDR3 length: 17
V gene: TRBV5-1
D gene: TRBD1

CDR3 DNA: TGTGCCAGCAGTTCCTTCCGCGGGGTCACCAATCAGCCCCAGCATTTT
CDR3 protein: CASSSFRGVTNQPQHF
J gene: TRBJ1-5
clone size: .
CDR3 length: 16
V gene: TRBV6-5
D gene: .

CDR3 DNA: TGTGCCAGTAGCATCCCTTCCACAGATACGCAGTATTTT
CDR3 protein: CASSIPSTDTQYF
J gene: TRBJ2-3
clone size: few
CDR3 length: 13
V gene: TRBV19
D gene: .

CDR3 DNA: TGTGCCAGCAGCTTCGCGGCTAGCGGGAGGACGAGTGCCGGGGAGCTGTTTTTT
CDR3 protein: CASSFAASGRTSAGELFF
J gene: TRBJ2-2
clone size: .
CDR3 length: 18
V gene: TRBV7-2
D gene: TRBD2

CDR3 DNA: TGCGCCAGCAGTGAGTCCAGTTACTCTGGAAACACCATATATTTT
CDR3 protein: CASSESSYSGNTIYF
J gene: TRBJ1-3
clone size: few
CDR3 length: 15
V gene: TRBV10-2
D gene: .

CDR3 DNA: TGTGCCAGCAGTCCTCGTCCCGCCGGAGAGCAGTTCTTC
CDR3 protein: CASSPRPAGEQFF
J gene: TRBJ2-1
clone size: .
CDR3 length: 13
V gene: TRBV12-3/TRBV12-4
D gene: .

CDR3 DNA: TGTGCCAGCAGCTTACAGCCGGGAGGCGAGCAGTACTTC
CDR3 protein: CASSLQPGGEQYF
J gene: TRBJ2-7
clone size: .
CDR3 length: 13
V gene: TRBV7-6
D gene: TRBD2

CDR3 DNA: TGTGCCAGCAGTTGGGGGGGTCGCACAGATACGCAGTATTTT
CDR3 protein: CASSWGGRTDTQYF
J gene: TRBJ2-3
clone size: .
CDR3 length: 14
V gene: TRBV28
D gene: TRBD2

CDR3 DNA: TGTGCCAGCAGTAAAAGTTTACTGCATAGCTCTCGGGGGACCCAGTACTTC
CDR3 protein: CASSKSLLHSSRGTQYF
J gene: TRBJ2-5
clone size: few
CDR3 length: 17
V gene: TRBV28
D gene: .

CDR3 DNA: TGTGCCAGCAGCCAAGCAGGGACCGGGGAGCTGTTTTTT
CDR3 protein: CASSQAGTGELFF
J gene: TRBJ2-2
clone size: few
CDR3 length: 13
V gene: TRBV14
D gene: .

CDR3 DNA: TGCAGCGTGGACAGCGTCTATGGCTACACCTTC
CDR3 protein: CSVDSVYGYTF
J gene: TRBJ1-2
clone size: few
CDR3 length: 11
V gene: TRBV29-1
D gene: .

CDR3 DNA: TGTGCCAGCAGTTGGACCCTAGCGGGAGGTCTCGGTGAGCAGTTCTTC
CDR3 protein: CASSWTLAGGLGEQFF
J gene: TRBJ2-1
clone size: .
CDR3 length: 16
V gene: TRBV12-3/TRBV12-4
D gene: TRBD2

CDR3 DNA: TGCAGTGCTATATGGGACTCGAGGTACGAGCAGTACTTC
CDR3 protein: CSAIWDSRYEQYF
J gene: TRBJ2-7
clone size: few
CDR3 length: 13
V gene: TRBV20-1
D gene: .

CDR3 DNA: TGTGCTAGTGGTTTACCCGACAGGGTATTGGTGACCGGGGAGCTGTTTTTT
CDR3 protein: CASGLPDRVLVTGELFF
J gene: TRBJ2-2
clone size: few
CDR3 length: 17
V gene: TRBV12-5
D gene: TRBD1

CDR3 DNA: TGTGCCAGCAGTTACTCACAGGCTAACTATGGCTACACCTTC
CDR3 protein: CASSYSQANYGYTF
J gene: TRBJ1-2
clone size: .
CDR3 length: 14
V gene: TRBV6-5
D gene: .

CDR3 DNA: TGCGCCAGCAGCCAAGATATAGGCAGCTTCTCCTACAATGAGCAGTTCTTC
CDR3 protein: CASSQDIGSFSYNEQFF
J gene: TRBJ2-1
clone size: .
CDR3 length: 17
V gene: TRBV4-1
D gene: .

CDR3 DNA: TGTGCCAGTCAGCATCCGAACACTGAAGCTTTCTTT
CDR3 protein: CASQHPNTEAFF
J gene: TRBJ1-1
clone size: few
CDR3 length: 12
V gene: TRBV4-3
D gene: .

CDR3 DNA: TGTGCCAGCAGTTTCGCTTTAGGCGCCATGAACACTGAAGCTTTCTTT
CDR3 protein: CASSFALGAMNTEAFF
J gene: TRBJ1-1
clone size: .
CDR3 length: 16
V gene: TRBV12-3/TRBV12-4
D gene: .

CDR3 DNA: TGCAGCGTTGAAGTCCTAGCGGGAGTTCAAGAGACCCAGTACTTC
CDR3 protein: CSVEVLAGVQETQYF
J gene: TRBJ2-5
clone size: few
CDR3 length: 15
V gene: TRBV29-1
D gene: TRBD2

CDR3 DNA: TGCGCCAGCACAGACACGCCCGGGGATACGCAGTATTTT
CDR3 protein: CASTDTPGDTQYF
J gene: TRBJ2-3
clone size: few
CDR3 length: 13
V gene: TRBV5-1
D gene: .

CDR3 DNA: TGTGCCAGCAGCCAGACTAGCGGGAGCAAAGAGACCCAGTACTTC
CDR3 protein: CASSQTSGSKETQYF
J gene: TRBJ2-5
clone size: .
CDR3 length: 15
V gene: TRBV7-9
D gene: TRBD2

CDR3 DNA: TGCAGTGCTAGTTTAGCGGGAGGTCGGAATGAGCAGTTCTTC
CDR3 protein: CSASLAGGRNEQFF
J gene: TRBJ2-1
clone size: few
CDR3 length: 14
V gene: TRBV20-1
D gene: TRBD2